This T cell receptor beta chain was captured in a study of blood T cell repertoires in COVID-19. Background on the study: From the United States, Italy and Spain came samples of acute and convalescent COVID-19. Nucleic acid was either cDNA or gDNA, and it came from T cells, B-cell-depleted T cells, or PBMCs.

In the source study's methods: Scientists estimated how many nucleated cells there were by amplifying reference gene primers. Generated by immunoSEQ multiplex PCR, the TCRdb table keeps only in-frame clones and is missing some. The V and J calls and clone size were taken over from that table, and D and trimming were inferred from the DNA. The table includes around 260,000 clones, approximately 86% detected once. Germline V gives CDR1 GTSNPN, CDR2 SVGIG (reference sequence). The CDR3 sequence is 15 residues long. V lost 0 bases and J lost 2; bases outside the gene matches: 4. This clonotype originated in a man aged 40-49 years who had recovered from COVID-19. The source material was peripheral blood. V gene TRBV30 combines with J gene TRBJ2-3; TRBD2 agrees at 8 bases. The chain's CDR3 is CAWSVNSGDTDTQYF. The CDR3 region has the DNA TGTGCCTGGAGTGTAAATAGCGGGGACACAGATACGCAGTATTTT.